This TCR beta chain was obtained from a study of blood T cells in healthy people across ages. Next came a second PCR, run for about 6 to 12 cycles, which used a sample-barcoded 5' primer along with a J-beta primer mix. TCRdb called the 5' RACE reads again in MiXCR, with one record for every CDR3 protein. The table has fewer than 700,000 distinct CDR3 sequences, around 41% seen once. The CDR3 extends over 13 amino acids. V shed 5 bases and J shed 2 bases, with 13 bases lying between them. CDR1 is DFQATT, CDR2 SNEGSKA, per germline (reference sequence). This clonotype was sampled from a man at least 80 years old in good health. The specimen was blood. The V call is TRBV20-1, the J call TRBJ2-7, with D perhaps matching TRBD1 (6 bases). The CDR3 DNA reads TGCAGTGCTTCCACAGGGATTACCTACGAGCAGTACTTC. Protein product: CSASTGITYEQYF.